One and the same sample provided the 11 T cell receptor beta chains below, sequenced in a study of blood T cell repertoires in COVID-19. TCRdb's table, derived via immunoSEQ multiplex PCR, lists solely in-frame clones and lacks some. The sample shows about 90,000 clones, about three quarters of them seen only once. Sequenced input: peripheral blood. These TCRs come from an older man with acute or convalescent COVID-19.

V gene TRBV6-5 combines with J gene TRBJ2-5; TRBD2 might be the D (6 bases). This CDR3 is 15 amino acids long. Trimming removed 0 bases at V and 2 bases at J, with 10 bases between. Germline assignment: CDR1 MNHEY and CDR2 SVGAGI. The CDR3 is CASSYSTEGQETQYF. CDR3 DNA: TGTGCCAGCAGTTACTCGACGGAGGGGCAAGAGACCCAGTACTTC.

The J gene is TRBJ1-4, the V gene TRBV19, with 7 bases aligning to TRBD1. This CDR3 has 16 residues. With 5 bases clipped from V and 0 bases from J, the junction kept 6 bases outside the gene matches. CDR1 and CDR2 from the germline V gene are LNHDA and SQIVND (reference sequence). The CDR3 here is CASSPGQVATNEKLFF. The CDR3 bases are TGTGCCAGTAGTCCTGGACAGGTTGCAACTAATGAAAAACTGTTTTTT. The variable domain in full, with the rest retrieved from reference TRBV19 and TRBJ1-4, is DGGITQSPKYLFRKEGQNVTLSCEQNLNHDAMYWYRQDPGQGLRLIYYSQIVNDFQKGDIAEGYSVSREKKESFPLTVTSAQKNPTAFYLCASSPGQVATNEKLFFGSGTQLSVL.

The table lists this clone with a few counts. The genes are TRBV2 and TRBJ2-5, with TRBD1 as a possible D gene (6 bases). Trimming took off 5 bases at V and 2 bases at J, with 12 bases between the two ends. This CDR3 has 14 amino acids. Germline V gives CDR1 SNHLY, CDR2 FYNNEI. CDR3 in amino acids: CASSRQGTQETQYF. CDR3 sequence (DNA): TGTGCCAGCAGTCGCCAGGGGACACAAGAGACCCAGTACTTC.

The gene calls are TRBV2 and TRBJ2-7; D might be TRBD1 (6 bases). The CDR3 covers 14 residues. Germline CDR1 and CDR2: SNHLY and FYNNEI. V lost 2 bases and J lost 5, with 13 bases in between. CDR3 coding DNA: TGTGCCAGCAGTGAATGGGCAGGGGTGGACGAGCAGTACTTC. Encoded protein: CASSEWAGVDEQYF. Drawing the rest from reference TRBV2 and TRBJ2-7, the complete variable domain is EPEVTQTPSHQVTQMGQEVILRCVPISNHLYFYWYRQILGQKVEFLVSFYNNEISEKSEIFDDQFSVERPDGSNFTLKIRSTKLEDSAMYFCASSEWAGVDEQYFGPGTRLTVT.

The chain recombines TRBV5-1 with TRBJ1-3; 10 bases are a match to TRBD1. The junction had 6 bases not matched to a gene; V was cut back by 4 bases and J by 2 bases. The CDR3 has 16 residues. In germline, CDR1 is SGHRS, CDR2 YFSETQ. The CDR3 DNA follows: TGCGCCAGCAGCACAGGGACAGGGGCGGCTGGAAACACCATATATTTT. The encoded protein is CASSTGTGAAGNTIYF.

The chain has TRBV27 and TRBJ2-3; 14 nucleotides agree with TRBD2. The length of the CDR3 is 18 residues. Germline V gene data show CDR1 as MNHEY and CDR2 as SMNVEV (reference sequence). V gave up 4 bases and J gave up 5 bases; unmatched junction bases: 11. The CDR3 loop is CASSSLPGLAGGGDTQYF. CDR3 nucleotide sequence: TGTGCCAGCAGTTCGTTACCCGGACTAGCGGGGGGTGGAGATACGCAGTATTTT.

The chain carries TRBV7-2 and TRBJ2-3, with D possibly matching TRBD2 (5 bases). The V gene's germline CDR1 is SGHTA and CDR2 FQGNSA. Trimming removed 5 bases at V and 2 bases at J, with 14 bases between. The length of the CDR3 is 15 residues. DNA of the CDR3: TGTGCCAGCAGCCTTCCCGGGATATACACAGATACGCAGTATTTT. Translating gives CASSLPGIYTDTQYF.

V and J are TRBV5-4 and TRBJ2-4; 9 positions match TRBD1. Per germline, CDR1 SGHNT and CDR2 YYREEE (reference sequence). Trimming removed 4 bases from V and 15 bases from J; junction bases left unmatched: 11. The CDR3 is made up of 13 amino acids. This CDR3 is CASSLLGQGPSYF. The CDR3 coding sequence is TGTGCCAGCAGCCTTCTGGGACAGGGCCCTTCGTACTTC.

V and J are TRBV6-5 and TRBJ2-1; 14 bases match TRBD2. V was clipped by 6 bases and J by 8 bases; unmatched bases: 6. Germline CDR1 is MNHEY and CDR2 is SVGAGI. This CDR3 comprises 15 residues. DNA for the CDR3: TGTGCCAGCAGAGTGGGGACTAGCGGGAGCCATGAGCAGTTCTTC. It yields the protein CASRVGTSGSHEQFF.

This clone came up a few times. The CDR3 region has the DNA TGTGCCAGCAGCCAAAGACTTAGCAATCAGCCCCAGCATTTT. It translates to CASSQRLSNQPQHF. The chain uses TRBV3-1 (or the pseudogene TRBV3-2) and TRBJ1-5; D is undetermined. V lost 2 bases, J lost 0 bases, and 5 bases lay in between. The CDR3 is 14 amino acids. Germline CDR1 LGHDT, CDR2 YNNKEL (reference sequence).

The CDR3 region is CASSDRAGGLEQFF. As DNA, the CDR3 is TGTGCCAGCAGCGATAGGGCGGGGGGGCTTGAGCAGTTCTTC. The gene calls are TRBV9 and TRBJ2-1; 9 bases map to TRBD2. V dropped 3 bases and J dropped 9; count of bases not matched to a gene: 7. The CDR3 has 14 amino acids. Germline assignment: CDR1 SGDLS and CDR2 YYNGEE.